Following are 11 T cell receptor beta chains from one sample sequenced in a study of cytomegalovirus exposure and HLA in healthy donors (dated by TCRdb to about 2017). The library was made by the immunoSEQ multiplex PCR assay. For the multiplex PCR, a mixture combining 60 forward primers for TCR Vbeta segments and 13 reverse primers for TCR Jbeta segments was used. This is the immuneACCESS table as TCRdb keeps it, with only in-frame sequences that have V and J called. A part of the clones is gone; compared with another copy, unresolved V genes explain less than half, and the rest is unexplained. This sample's table lists 100,000 or so clones. 3% to 4% of the sample lies in the top ten. Sequencing input: PBMCs. Source of these receptors: a young woman in good health and CMV-seronegative.

V and J are TRBV29-1 and TRBJ1-2, with a possible D match to TRBD1 (6 bases). Germline V lookup: CDR1 SQVTM, CDR2 ANQGSEA. This CDR3 is built from 14 residues. V lost 1 base to trimming and J lost 0 bases, with 9 bases between them. CDR3 coding DNA: TGCAGCGTTGAAGGAGGACAGACTAACTATGGCTACACCTTC. Protein: CSVEGGQTNYGYTF.

V gene TRBV5-4 combines with J gene TRBJ2-7; 10 positions match TRBD2. The CDR3 totals 16 residues. The V gene's germline CDR1 is SGHNT and CDR2 YYREEE (reference sequence). With 0 bases clipped from V and 2 bases from J, the junction kept 5 bases outside the gene matches. The CDR3 region has the DNA TGTGCCAGCAGCTTGGACGTAGCGGGAGGTACCTACGAGCAGTACTTC. Translated: CASSLDVAGGTYEQYF.

The chain combines TRBV30 with TRBJ2-2; D is uncertain. This CDR3 has 13 amino acids. Germline V CDR1 and CDR2: GTSNPN, SVGIG (reference sequence). Trimming shortened V by 2 bases and J by 2 bases, and 6 bases separated the two germline ends. DNA of the CDR3: TGTGCCTGGAGTCCCGGTAACACCGGGGAGCTGTTTTTT. As protein: CAWSPGNTGELFF.

The rearrangement joins TRBV7-3 to TRBJ2-5, with a tentative D call TRBD1 (5 bases). CDR1 is SGHTA, CDR2 FQGTGA, per germline. This CDR3 has 15 amino acids. Trimming removed 4 bases from V and 4 bases from J, with 16 bases in between. The CDR3 bases are TGTGCCAGCAGCTCCCTAGGGGCCGTGGGAGAGACCCAGTACTTC. Translation gives CASSSLGAVGETQYF.

The chain links TRBV7-9 to TRBJ2-7, with 10 bases identical to TRBD1. Germline V gene sequence: CDR1 SEHNR, CDR2 FQNEAQ (reference sequence). This CDR3 has 13 amino acids. J gave up 6 bases and V 5 bases, and 4 bases lay outside the gene matches. CDR3 sequence: CASSLRQGAEQYF. The CDR3 DNA reads TGTGCCAGCAGCCTCCGACAGGGGGCCGAGCAGTACTTC. The complete variable domain, with remaining parts taken from reference TRBV7-9 and TRBJ2-7, reads DTGVSQNPRHKITKRGQNVTFRCDPISEHNRLYWYRQTLGQGPEFLTYFQNEAQLEKSRLLSDRFSAERPKGSFSTLEIQRTEQGDSAMYLCASSLRQGAEQYFGPGTRLTVT.

The rearrangement uses TRBV27 and TRBJ2-2, with D possibly being TRBD1 (6 bases). Trimming cost V 1 base and J 6 bases, with 15 bases left between them. CDR1 is MNHEY, CDR2 SMNVEV, per germline (reference sequence). The CDR3 is 16 amino acids. CDR3 region: CASSLYLGATSGELFF. CDR3 DNA: TGTGCCAGCAGTTTATATCTGGGGGCAACTTCCGGGGAGCTGTTTTTT.

The chain employs TRBV5-6 and TRBJ1-2; no definite D call. CDR1 and CDR2 (germline): SGHDT, YYEEEE. The ends were cut back, 0 bases at V and 8 bases at J, with 8 bases in the middle. This CDR3 region has 12 residues. Here the CDR3 DNA reads TGTGCCAGCAGCTTGGGCCGGCGGGGCTACACCTTC. Translating it yields CASSLGRRGYTF.

The rearrangement joins TRBV28 to TRBJ1-1; 9 nucleotides agree with TRBD1. This CDR3 contains 16 residues. Germline CDR1 is MDHEN and CDR2 is SYDVKM. V trimming: 6 bases; J trimming: 5 bases; junction bases outside the gene matches: 13. Here the CDR3 reads CASRLTGGGGRTEAFF. The CDR3 DNA sequence: TGTGCCAGCAGACTCACAGGGGGCGGAGGTAGAACTGAAGCTTTCTTT.

The V call is TRBV7-8, the J call TRBJ2-1, with TRBD2 identical over 8 bases. This CDR3 comprises 15 residues. CDR1 SGHVS and CDR2 FQNEAQ come from the germline V gene. Trimming removed 0 bases from V and 5 bases from J; junction bases left unmatched: 3. CDR3 bases: TGTGCCAGCAGCTTAGCTGGACTAGCCCACAATGAGCAGTTCTTC. This gives the protein CASSLAGLAHNEQFF.

The chain links TRBV6-1 to TRBJ2-3; D is ambiguous. V was trimmed by 2 bases and J by 2 bases, leaving 5 bases between them. Germline values: CDR1 MNHNS, CDR2 SASEGT. The CDR3 sequence is 13 residues long. CDR3 protein: CASSELATDTQYF. CDR3 DNA sequence: TGTGCCAGCAGTGAACTGGCCACAGATACGCAGTATTTT.

The V gene is TRBV19, the J gene TRBJ1-1; D is uncertain. The CDR3 consists of 14 residues. From germline, CDR1 is LNHDA and CDR2 SQIVND (reference sequence). The ends were cut back, 5 bases at V and 0 bases at J, with 10 bases in the middle. CDR3 loop: CASSRAGMNTEAFF. CDR3 DNA sequence: TGTGCCAGTAGTCGAGCAGGAATGAACACTGAAGCTTTCTTT.